This is a list of T cell receptor beta chains from one sample in a study of memory CD8 T cells in hepatitis C reinfection. Assay used: immunoSEQ multiplex PCR; TCRdb lists only in-frame clones, some missing. The sample yields around 45,000 clones, 70% to 90% seen once. Sequencing was done on a sample of naive CD8+ T cells sorted from blood. The receptors derive from a man aged 18 to 30 with hepatitis C virus infection. Both conserved end residues are part of each CDR3. Each record gives: CDR3 DNA, CDR3 protein, D gene, J gene, clone size, V gene. The D gene is left open where the match is weak. Some rows mark clone size as missing; the rest say once, few, many or name a class of expanded clone.

CDR3nt: TGCAGCGTTGAGTCCCAGGCGGGCGGGGAGCTGTTTTTT; CDR3aa: CSVESQAGGELFF; d_gene: .; j_gene: TRBJ2-2; abundance: .; v_gene: TRBV29-1
CDR3nt: TGTGCCAGTAGTATGACAGGGGTTCACTACGAGCAGTACTTC; CDR3aa: CASSMTGVHYEQYF; d_gene: TRBD1; j_gene: TRBJ2-7; abundance: .; v_gene: TRBV19
CDR3nt: TGTGCCAGCAGTCCGACAGGGGCCGGTTACGAGCAGTACTTC; CDR3aa: CASSPTGAGYEQYF; d_gene: TRBD1; j_gene: TRBJ2-7; abundance: .; v_gene: TRBV6-6
CDR3nt: TGTGCCAGCAGCTTAACTTCCGGGGGAAACCATGAGCAGTTCTTC; CDR3aa: CASSLTSGGNHEQFF; d_gene: .; j_gene: TRBJ2-1; abundance: .; v_gene: TRBV7-3
CDR3nt: TGTGCCAGCAGTTTTGGCAGGGATAATCAGCCCCAGCATTTT; CDR3aa: CASSFGRDNQPQHF; d_gene: .; j_gene: TRBJ1-5; abundance: .; v_gene: TRBV27
CDR3nt: TGCGCCAGCAGCGCCCCGGGACTAGCGGAGCTGGGGGGACAGTTCTTC; CDR3aa: CASSAPGLAELGGQFF; d_gene: TRBD2; j_gene: TRBJ2-1; abundance: .; v_gene: TRBV5-1
CDR3nt: TGTGCCAGCAGCGCAAGAAACAGGGTAGAGACCCAGTACTTC; CDR3aa: CASSARNRVETQYF; d_gene: .; j_gene: TRBJ2-5; abundance: .; v_gene: TRBV2
CDR3nt: TGTGCCAGCAGCTTGGTGACGGAGACTAACTATGGCTACACCTTC; CDR3aa: CASSLVTETNYGYTF; d_gene: .; j_gene: TRBJ1-2; abundance: .; v_gene: TRBV5-8
CDR3nt: TGTGCCAGCAGCATGTCGGGACAGGGAGTCACCGGGGAGCTGTTTTTT; CDR3aa: CASSMSGQGVTGELFF; d_gene: TRBD1; j_gene: TRBJ2-2; abundance: once; v_gene: TRBV7-9
CDR3nt: TGTGCCAGCAGCCTCAGGGGGCGCACAGATACGCAGTATTTT; CDR3aa: CASSLRGRTDTQYF; d_gene: TRBD1; j_gene: TRBJ2-3; abundance: .; v_gene: TRBV7-8
CDR3nt: TGTGCCTGCCCAACGGGGGGTGAGCTGTTTTTT; CDR3aa: CACPTGGELFF; d_gene: TRBD2; j_gene: TRBJ2-2; abundance: once; v_gene: TRBV30
CDR3nt: TGTGCCAGCAGTGAAGCGCCAGGGATTAACTATGGCTACACCTTC; CDR3aa: CASSEAPGINYGYTF; d_gene: .; j_gene: TRBJ1-2; abundance: .; v_gene: TRBV2
CDR3nt: TGTGCCAGCAGCTTAGATGACTCCCAAGAGACCCAGTACTTC; CDR3aa: CASSLDDSQETQYF; d_gene: .; j_gene: TRBJ2-5; abundance: .; v_gene: TRBV11-2
CDR3nt: TGTGCCAGCAGTACAGGCGGGAATGGCTACGAGCAGTACTTC; CDR3aa: CASSTGGNGYEQYF; d_gene: .; j_gene: TRBJ2-7; abundance: once; v_gene: TRBV27
CDR3nt: TGTGCCAGCTCCTTCGGGGTCACGCAGTATTTT; CDR3aa: CASSFGVTQYF; d_gene: .; j_gene: TRBJ2-3; abundance: .; v_gene: TRBV7-2
CDR3nt: TGTGCCAGCAGCACCGAACTAGCGGGAGGGTCCTACGAGCAGTACTTC; CDR3aa: CASSTELAGGSYEQYF; d_gene: TRBD2; j_gene: TRBJ2-7; abundance: .; v_gene: TRBV13
CDR3nt: TGTGCCAGCAGTCCACGGGGGGCGAGCACAGATACGCAGTATTTT; CDR3aa: CASSPRGASTDTQYF; d_gene: .; j_gene: TRBJ2-3; abundance: .; v_gene: TRBV27
CDR3nt: TGTGCCAGCAGCCTACTAGCGGGGGGGACAGATACGCAGTATTTT; CDR3aa: CASSLLAGGTDTQYF; d_gene: TRBD2; j_gene: TRBJ2-3; abundance: .; v_gene: TRBV7-9
CDR3nt: TGTGCCAGCAGCTTATTTGGAGACAATCAGCCCCAGCATTTT; CDR3aa: CASSLFGDNQPQHF; d_gene: .; j_gene: TRBJ1-5; abundance: once; v_gene: TRBV7-9
CDR3nt: TGCGCCAGCAGCCAGGGTCTAGCGATTGGAAATGAGCAGTTCTTC; CDR3aa: CASSQGLAIGNEQFF; d_gene: .; j_gene: TRBJ2-1; abundance: .; v_gene: TRBV4-1
CDR3nt: TGTGCCAGCAGCTTCCGGACAGGGAAATTCACAGATACGCAGTATTTT; CDR3aa: CASSFRTGKFTDTQYF; d_gene: TRBD1; j_gene: TRBJ2-3; abundance: few; v_gene: TRBV11-2
CDR3nt: TGTGCCAGCAGCCCCCTGGCTGAGCAGTTCTTC; CDR3aa: CASSPLAEQFF; d_gene: .; j_gene: TRBJ2-1; abundance: .; v_gene: TRBV7-9
CDR3nt: TGTGCCAGCACCATAGGGGCAGATACGCAGTATTTT; CDR3aa: CASTIGADTQYF; d_gene: .; j_gene: TRBJ2-3; abundance: .; v_gene: TRBV6-1
CDR3nt: TGTGCCAGCAGCTTAGGGGGACTCAAGAACACTGAAGCTTTCTTT; CDR3aa: CASSLGGLKNTEAFF; d_gene: .; j_gene: TRBJ1-1; abundance: .; v_gene: TRBV11-2
CDR3nt: TGTGCCAGCAGCCTAGCGGGAGTGAACACCGGGGAGCTGTTTTTT; CDR3aa: CASSLAGVNTGELFF; d_gene: TRBD2; j_gene: TRBJ2-2; abundance: .; v_gene: TRBV28
CDR3nt: TGTGCCAGCAGTCTGGGCGACGTAGCGGGAAACTACGAGCAGTACTTC; CDR3aa: CASSLGDVAGNYEQYF; d_gene: TRBD2; j_gene: TRBJ2-7; abundance: once; v_gene: TRBV28
CDR3nt: TGTGCCAGCTCACCATGGAGACTAGCGGGAGTAAGCTCCTACAATGAGCAGTTCTTC; CDR3aa: CASSPWRLAGVSSYNEQFF; d_gene: TRBD2; j_gene: TRBJ2-1; abundance: .; v_gene: TRBV18
CDR3nt: TGTGCCAGCAGTTTAGTCGGCGGGAGCTCCTACAATGAGCAGTTCTTC; CDR3aa: CASSLVGGSSYNEQFF; d_gene: TRBD2; j_gene: TRBJ2-1; abundance: .; v_gene: TRBV27
CDR3nt: TGTGCCAGCAGCGAGGGACTCGACGACCCAGATACGCAGTATTTT; CDR3aa: CASSEGLDDPDTQYF; d_gene: .; j_gene: TRBJ2-3; abundance: once; v_gene: TRBV7-9
CDR3nt: TGTGCCAGCAGCCTATCGGGGACAGGGGTCTACGAGCAGTACTTC; CDR3aa: CASSLSGTGVYEQYF; d_gene: TRBD1; j_gene: TRBJ2-7; abundance: .; v_gene: TRBV27
CDR3nt: TGTGCCATCTCCGAGGGGGGGGGCGAGCAGTACTTC; CDR3aa: CAISEGGGEQYF; d_gene: .; j_gene: TRBJ2-7; abundance: .; v_gene: TRBV10-3
CDR3nt: TGTGCCAGCAGCTTAGTATTTGTTTACAATGAGCAGTTCTTC; CDR3aa: CASSLVFVYNEQFF; d_gene: .; j_gene: TRBJ2-1; abundance: .; v_gene: TRBV7-8
CDR3nt: TGTGCCAGCAGTGAAGGTAGTAGCGGGATCGATGAGCAGTTCTTC; CDR3aa: CASSEGSSGIDEQFF; d_gene: TRBD2; j_gene: TRBJ2-1; abundance: .; v_gene: TRBV6-1
CDR3nt: TGTGCCAGTAGTACCAGGGACAACTCCTACGAGCAGTACTTC; CDR3aa: CASSTRDNSYEQYF; d_gene: .; j_gene: TRBJ2-7; abundance: .; v_gene: TRBV19
CDR3nt: TGTGCCAGCAGCCATCCTTCGGACAGGGCGAACACCGGGGAGCTGTTTTTT; CDR3aa: CASSHPSDRANTGELFF; d_gene: TRBD1; j_gene: TRBJ2-2; abundance: .; v_gene: TRBV9
CDR3nt: TGTGCCAGCAGCTCCACAGGAGTCATGAACACTGAAGCTTTCTTT; CDR3aa: CASSSTGVMNTEAFF; d_gene: .; j_gene: TRBJ1-1; abundance: few; v_gene: TRBV13
CDR3nt: TGTGCCAGCAGCTACGAAGGAGGGTACGCTGTCTACGAGCAGTACTTC; CDR3aa: CASSYEGGYAVYEQYF; d_gene: .; j_gene: TRBJ2-7; abundance: .; v_gene: TRBV28
CDR3nt: TGTGCCAGCAGCTTGGCCCCCAGTCAAGAGACCCAGTACTTC; CDR3aa: CASSLAPSQETQYF; d_gene: .; j_gene: TRBJ2-5; abundance: .; v_gene: TRBV5-4
CDR3nt: TGTGCCAGTAGTACAGGGACTAGGGGATACAATGAGCAGTTCTTC; CDR3aa: CASSTGTRGYNEQFF; d_gene: TRBD2; j_gene: TRBJ2-1; abundance: once; v_gene: TRBV19
CDR3nt: TGTGCCAGCAGTTCACAGGGCAATCAGCCCCAGCATTTT; CDR3aa: CASSSQGNQPQHF; d_gene: .; j_gene: TRBJ1-5; abundance: .; v_gene: TRBV6-1
CDR3nt: TGTGCCAGCAGCTCCGGGACAGGGTACCAAGAGACCCAGTACTTC; CDR3aa: CASSSGTGYQETQYF; d_gene: TRBD1; j_gene: TRBJ2-5; abundance: .; v_gene: TRBV13
CDR3nt: TGTGCCAGCAGTTCGGGGTTTAATGAAAAACTGTTTTTT; CDR3aa: CASSSGFNEKLFF; d_gene: .; j_gene: TRBJ1-4; abundance: .; v_gene: TRBV28
CDR3nt: TGTGCCAGCGTGAGGGCTAGCGGGACGGAGACCCAGTACTTC; CDR3aa: CASVRASGTETQYF; d_gene: TRBD2; j_gene: TRBJ2-5; abundance: .; v_gene: TRBV13
CDR3nt: TGCGCCAGCAGCCAGATGACTAGTAACTACAATGAGCAGTTCTTC; CDR3aa: CASSQMTSNYNEQFF; d_gene: .; j_gene: TRBJ2-1; abundance: .; v_gene: TRBV4-1
CDR3nt: TGCGCCAGCAAGGAGACTAGCGGGTCTGAGCAGTTCTTC; CDR3aa: CASKETSGSEQFF; d_gene: TRBD2; j_gene: TRBJ2-1; abundance: .; v_gene: TRBV5-1
CDR3nt: TGTGCCAGCAGCCCCCGGAAAGCGGGGGGGCCGGAGCCCCAAGAGACCCAGTACTTC; CDR3aa: CASSPRKAGGPEPQETQYF; d_gene: TRBD2; j_gene: TRBJ2-5; abundance: .; v_gene: TRBV7-2
CDR3nt: TGTGCCAGCAGTTCCCGCCGGGAGCAAGAGACCCAGTACTTC; CDR3aa: CASSSRREQETQYF; d_gene: .; j_gene: TRBJ2-5; abundance: .; v_gene: TRBV7-8
CDR3nt: TGTGCCAGCAGTATCGTCGCTGAGACAGGGGGATTGATGTCCTACGAGCAGTACTTC; CDR3aa: CASSIVAETGGLMSYEQYF; d_gene: TRBD1; j_gene: TRBJ2-7; abundance: .; v_gene: TRBV28
CDR3nt: TGTGCCAGCAGCTTCGGACAGGGGCAGTTCTTC; CDR3aa: CASSFGQGQFF; d_gene: TRBD1; j_gene: TRBJ2-1; abundance: .; v_gene: TRBV7-8
CDR3nt: TGTGCCAGCAGTTACGATGGCGGGGACTCCTACGAGCAGTACTTC; CDR3aa: CASSYDGGDSYEQYF; d_gene: .; j_gene: TRBJ2-7; abundance: .; v_gene: TRBV6-5
CDR3nt: TGTGCCAGTAGTATAGCGACAAGGGGAGGGGCAGATACGCAGTATTTT; CDR3aa: CASSIATRGGADTQYF; d_gene: TRBD2; j_gene: TRBJ2-3; abundance: .; v_gene: TRBV19
CDR3nt: TGTGCCAGCAGTGAACGGTCCCCCGGGATAGACAATGAGCAGTTCTTC; CDR3aa: CASSERSPGIDNEQFF; d_gene: .; j_gene: TRBJ2-1; abundance: once; v_gene: TRBV2
CDR3nt: TGTGCCAGCAGCGCAATATTTCTAGCGGGGGCTTACAATGAGCAGTTCTTC; CDR3aa: CASSAIFLAGAYNEQFF; d_gene: TRBD2; j_gene: TRBJ2-1; abundance: once; v_gene: TRBV9
CDR3nt: TGTGCCAGCAGTTACTCCGCAGGGTTTGTGGAGAGGGAGCTGTTTTTT; CDR3aa: CASSYSAGFVERELFF; d_gene: .; j_gene: TRBJ2-2; abundance: .; v_gene: TRBV6-5
CDR3nt: TGTGCCAGTAGTATACAGGGCTCAGATACGCAGTATTTT; CDR3aa: CASSIQGSDTQYF; d_gene: .; j_gene: TRBJ2-3; abundance: .; v_gene: TRBV19
CDR3nt: TGTGCCAGCAGCTGGACAGGGGGCACTGAAGCTTTCTTT; CDR3aa: CASSWTGGTEAFF; d_gene: TRBD1; j_gene: TRBJ1-1; abundance: .; v_gene: TRBV5-6